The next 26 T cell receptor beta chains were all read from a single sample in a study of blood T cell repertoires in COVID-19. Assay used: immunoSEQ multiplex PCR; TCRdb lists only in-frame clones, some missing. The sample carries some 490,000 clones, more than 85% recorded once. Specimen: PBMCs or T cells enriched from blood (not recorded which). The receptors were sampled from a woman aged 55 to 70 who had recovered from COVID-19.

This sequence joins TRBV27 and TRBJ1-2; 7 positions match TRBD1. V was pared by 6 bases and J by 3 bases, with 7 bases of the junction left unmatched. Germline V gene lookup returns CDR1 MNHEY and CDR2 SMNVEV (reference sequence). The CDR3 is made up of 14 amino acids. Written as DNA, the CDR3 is TGTGCCAGCAGCCCGGACAGGTCGTACTATGGCTACACCTTC. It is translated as CASSPDRSYYGYTF.

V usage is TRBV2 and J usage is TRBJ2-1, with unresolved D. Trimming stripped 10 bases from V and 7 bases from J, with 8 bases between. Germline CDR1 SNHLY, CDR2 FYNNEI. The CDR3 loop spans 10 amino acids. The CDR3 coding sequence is TGTGCCACCCTGAGGAATGAGCAGTTCTTC. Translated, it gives CATLRNEQFF.

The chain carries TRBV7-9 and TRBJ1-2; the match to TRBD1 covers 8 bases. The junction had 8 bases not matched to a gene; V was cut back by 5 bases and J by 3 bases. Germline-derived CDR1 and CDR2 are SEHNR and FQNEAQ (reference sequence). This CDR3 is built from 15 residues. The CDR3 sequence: CASSRGQGEDYGYTF. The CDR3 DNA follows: TGTGCCAGCAGCAGAGGACAGGGCGAGGACTATGGCTACACCTTC.

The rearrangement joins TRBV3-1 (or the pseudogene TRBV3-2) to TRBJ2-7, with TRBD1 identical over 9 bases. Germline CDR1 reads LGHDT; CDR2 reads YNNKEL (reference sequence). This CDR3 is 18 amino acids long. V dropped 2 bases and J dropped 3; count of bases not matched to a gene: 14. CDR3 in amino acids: CASSQYWRVGTGYYEQYF. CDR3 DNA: TGTGCCAGCAGCCAATATTGGCGCGTGGGGACAGGGTACTACGAGCAGTACTTC.

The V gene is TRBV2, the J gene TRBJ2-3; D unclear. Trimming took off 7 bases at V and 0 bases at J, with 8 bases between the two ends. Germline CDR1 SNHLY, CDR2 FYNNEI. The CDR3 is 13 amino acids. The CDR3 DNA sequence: TGTGCCAGCAACCCGGAGAGCACAGATACGCAGTATTTT. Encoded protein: CASNPESTDTQYF.

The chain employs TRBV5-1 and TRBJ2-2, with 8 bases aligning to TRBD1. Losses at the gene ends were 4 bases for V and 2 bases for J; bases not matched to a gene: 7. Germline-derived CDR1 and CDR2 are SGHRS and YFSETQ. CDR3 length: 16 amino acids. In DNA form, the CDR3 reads TGCGCCAGCAGCCCTCCCGGGACAGGCAACACCGGGGAGCTGTTTTTT. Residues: CASSPPGTGNTGELFF.

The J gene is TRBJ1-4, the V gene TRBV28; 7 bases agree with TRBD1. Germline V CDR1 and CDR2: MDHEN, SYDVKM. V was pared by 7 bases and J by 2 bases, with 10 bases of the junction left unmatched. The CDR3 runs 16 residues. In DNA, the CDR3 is TGTGCCAGCATTCCAGGGGGAAGGTCTACTAATGAAAAACTGTTTTTT. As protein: CASIPGGRSTNEKLFF.

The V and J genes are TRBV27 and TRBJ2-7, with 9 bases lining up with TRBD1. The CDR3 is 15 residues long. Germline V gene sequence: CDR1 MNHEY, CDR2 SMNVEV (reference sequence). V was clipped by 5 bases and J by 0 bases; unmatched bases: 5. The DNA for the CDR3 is TGTGCCAGCAGTGCCGGGACAGGGAGCTCCTACGAGCAGTACGTC. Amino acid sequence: CASSAGTGSSYEQYV.

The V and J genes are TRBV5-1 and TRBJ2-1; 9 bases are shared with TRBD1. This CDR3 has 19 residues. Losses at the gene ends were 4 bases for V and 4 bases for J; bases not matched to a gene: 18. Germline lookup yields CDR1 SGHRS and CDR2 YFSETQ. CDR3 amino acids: CASSLGTGTGKGAYNEQFF. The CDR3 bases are TGCGCCAGCAGCCTGGGGACCGGGACAGGGAAGGGGGCTTACAATGAGCAGTTCTTC.

The CDR3 here is CASTLYNQPQHF. CDR3 in DNA: TGTGCCAGCACCTTATATAATCAGCCCCAGCATTTT. V and J are TRBV12-3 or TRBV12-4 and TRBJ1-5; no definite D call. This CDR3 comprises 12 residues. Trimming removed 7 bases at V and 4 bases at J, with 8 bases between.

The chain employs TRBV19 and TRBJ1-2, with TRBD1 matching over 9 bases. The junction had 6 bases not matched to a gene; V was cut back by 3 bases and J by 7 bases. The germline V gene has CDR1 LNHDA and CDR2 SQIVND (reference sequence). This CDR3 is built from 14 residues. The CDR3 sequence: CASSMLGTGPGYTF. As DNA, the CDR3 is TGTGCCAGTAGTATGCTCGGGACAGGGCCTGGCTACACCTTC.

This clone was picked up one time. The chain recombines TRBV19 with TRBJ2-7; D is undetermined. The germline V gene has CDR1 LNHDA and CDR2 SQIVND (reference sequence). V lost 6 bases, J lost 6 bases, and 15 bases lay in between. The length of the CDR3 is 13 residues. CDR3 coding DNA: TGTGCCAGTAGCTCACGCTTGGGCTCCGAGCAGTACGTC. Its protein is CASSSRLGSEQYV.

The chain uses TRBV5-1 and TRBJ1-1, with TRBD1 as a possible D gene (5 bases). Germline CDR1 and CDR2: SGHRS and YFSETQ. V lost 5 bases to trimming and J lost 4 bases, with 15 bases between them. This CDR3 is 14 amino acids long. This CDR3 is CASSTGALGTEAFF. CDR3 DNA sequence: TGCGCCAGCAGTACAGGCGCTCTCGGCACTGAAGCTTTCTTT.

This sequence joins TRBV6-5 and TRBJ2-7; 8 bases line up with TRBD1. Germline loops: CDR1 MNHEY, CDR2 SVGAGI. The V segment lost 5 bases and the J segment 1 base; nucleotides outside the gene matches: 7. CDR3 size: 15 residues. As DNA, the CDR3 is TGTGCCAGCAGTCACACAGGGGGATGGTCCTACGAGCAGTACGTC. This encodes CASSHTGGWSYEQYV.

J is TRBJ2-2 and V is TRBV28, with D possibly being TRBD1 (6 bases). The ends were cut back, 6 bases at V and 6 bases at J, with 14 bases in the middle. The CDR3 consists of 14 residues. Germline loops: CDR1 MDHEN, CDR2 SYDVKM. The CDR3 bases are TGTGCCAGCAGGAGGGACATTCCCCCCGGGGAGCTGTTTTTT. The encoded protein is CASRRDIPPGELFF.

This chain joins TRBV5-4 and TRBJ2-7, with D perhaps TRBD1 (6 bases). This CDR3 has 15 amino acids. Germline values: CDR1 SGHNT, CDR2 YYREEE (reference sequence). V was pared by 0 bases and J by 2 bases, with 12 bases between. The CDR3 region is CASSLAPTGPYEQYV. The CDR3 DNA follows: TGTGCCAGCAGCTTGGCCCCCACAGGGCCCTACGAGCAGTACGTC.

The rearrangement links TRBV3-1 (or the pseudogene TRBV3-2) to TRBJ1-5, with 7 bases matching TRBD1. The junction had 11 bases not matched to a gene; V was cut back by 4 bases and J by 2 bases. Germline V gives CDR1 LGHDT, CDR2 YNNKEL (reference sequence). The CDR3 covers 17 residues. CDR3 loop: CASSRSATGMGNQPQHF. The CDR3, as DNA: TGTGCCAGCAGCCGATCTGCGACAGGGATGGGCAATCAGCCCCAGCATTTT.

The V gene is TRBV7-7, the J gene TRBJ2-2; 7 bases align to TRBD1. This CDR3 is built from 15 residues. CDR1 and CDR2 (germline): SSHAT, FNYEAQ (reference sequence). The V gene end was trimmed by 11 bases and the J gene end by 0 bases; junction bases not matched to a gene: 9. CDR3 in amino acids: CASHRGYANTGELFF. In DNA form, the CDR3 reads TGTGCCTCCCACAGGGGATACGCGAACACCGGGGAGCTGTTTTTT.

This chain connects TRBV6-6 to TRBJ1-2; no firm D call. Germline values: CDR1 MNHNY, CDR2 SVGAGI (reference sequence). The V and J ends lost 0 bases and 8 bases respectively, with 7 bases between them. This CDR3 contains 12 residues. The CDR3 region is CASSYSYAGYTF. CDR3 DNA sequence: TGTGCCAGCAGTTACTCGTACGCGGGCTACACCTTC.

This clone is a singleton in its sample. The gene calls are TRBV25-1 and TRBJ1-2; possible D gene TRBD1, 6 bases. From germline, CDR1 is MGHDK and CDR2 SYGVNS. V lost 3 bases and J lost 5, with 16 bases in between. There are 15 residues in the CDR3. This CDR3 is CASSDPGHGAYGYTF. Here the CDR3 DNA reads TGTGCCAGCAGTGATCCGGGACATGGGGCTTATGGCTACACCTTC.

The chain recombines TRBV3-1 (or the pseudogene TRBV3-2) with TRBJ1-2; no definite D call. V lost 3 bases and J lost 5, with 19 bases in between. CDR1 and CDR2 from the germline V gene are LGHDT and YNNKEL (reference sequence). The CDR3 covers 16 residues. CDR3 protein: CASSHYAASDRYGYTF. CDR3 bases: TGTGCCAGCAGCCACTATGCGGCCTCGGATCGTTATGGCTACACCTTC.

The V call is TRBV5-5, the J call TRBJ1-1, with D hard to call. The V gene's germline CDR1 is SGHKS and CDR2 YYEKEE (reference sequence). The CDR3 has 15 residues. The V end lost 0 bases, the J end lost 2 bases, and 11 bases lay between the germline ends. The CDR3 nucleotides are TGTGCCAGCAGCTTGGGGCCTTCCCCCAACACTGAAGCTTTCTTT. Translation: CASSLGPSPNTEAFF.

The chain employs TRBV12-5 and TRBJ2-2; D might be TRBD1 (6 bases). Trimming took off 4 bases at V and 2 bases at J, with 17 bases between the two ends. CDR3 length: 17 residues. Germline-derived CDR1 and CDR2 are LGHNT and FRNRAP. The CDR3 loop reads CASGSRTGFQNTGELFF. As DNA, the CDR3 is TGTGCTAGTGGTTCGCGAACAGGGTTTCAAAACACCGGGGAGCTGTTTTTT.

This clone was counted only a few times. CDR3 sequence (DNA): TGTGCCAGCAGTTACCGTGCAGCGACTCGCACAGATACGCAGTATTTT. Translating gives CASSYRAATRTDTQYF. This chain connects TRBV6-5 to TRBJ2-3; D not certain. CDR3 length: 16 residues. The V end was cut by 2 bases, the J end by 1 base, with 13 bases between. Germline CDR1 and CDR2: MNHEY and SVGAGI.

The DNA for the CDR3 is TGTGCCAGCACCCCCCCTAGCGGGGGGACTGGTGAGCAGTTCTTC. Its translation is CASTPPSGGTGEQFF. The chain has TRBV6-5 and TRBJ2-1; 11 bases are shared with TRBD2. The CDR3 loop spans 15 amino acids. V trimming: 7 bases; J trimming: 9 bases; junction bases outside the gene matches: 11. Germline V CDR1 and CDR2: MNHEY, SVGAGI.

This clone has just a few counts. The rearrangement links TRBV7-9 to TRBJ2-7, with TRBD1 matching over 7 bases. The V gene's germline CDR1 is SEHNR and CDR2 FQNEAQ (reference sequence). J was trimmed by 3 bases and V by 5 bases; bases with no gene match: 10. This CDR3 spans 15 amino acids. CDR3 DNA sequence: TGTGCCAGCAGCCCCGCCGACAGGGAGTTCTACGAGCAGTACTTC. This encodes CASSPADREFYEQYF. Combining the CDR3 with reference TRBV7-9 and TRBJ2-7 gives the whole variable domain DTGVSQNPRHKITKRGQNVTFRCDPISEHNRLYWYRQTLGQGPEFLTYFQNEAQLEKSRLLSDRFSAERPKGSFSTLEIQRTEQGDSAMYLCASSPADREFYEQYFGPGTRLTVT.